These 19 T cell receptor beta chains came from one sample sequenced in a study of blood T cell repertoires in COVID-19. Some clones are missing from TCRdb's copy, which holds only in-frame ones; the method was immunoSEQ multiplex PCR. Of under 350,000 clones listed, 80% to 90% are singletons. The sample was peripheral blood. The source is a woman in her 70s with acute or convalescent COVID-19.

This rearrangement joins TRBV12-3 or TRBV12-4 to TRBJ1-6; D might be TRBD1 (6 bases). The V end lost 5 bases, the J end lost 7 bases, and 9 bases lay between the germline ends. The CDR3 contains 13 residues. The CDR3 region is CASSGQLNSPLHF. The DNA of the CDR3 is TGTGCCAGCAGTGGACAGTTGAATTCACCCCTCCACTTT.

The chain couples TRBV2 to TRBJ2-1, with D perhaps TRBD2 (7 bases). The CDR3 extends over 13 amino acids. Germline lookup yields CDR1 SNHLY and CDR2 FYNNEI. Between the trimmed V and J ends, which lost 3 bases and 10 bases, there was a span of 13 bases. In nucleotides, the CDR3 is TGTGCCAGCAGTGAGCGGGGGCCGGGGGAGCAGTTCTTC. This gives the protein CASSERGPGEQFF.

V is TRBV28 and J is TRBJ1-1; possible D gene TRBD1, 5 bases. The CDR3 contains 12 residues. V was trimmed by 11 bases and J by 0 bases, leaving 10 bases between them. The germline V gene has CDR1 MDHEN and CDR2 SYDVKM. CDR3 in DNA: TGTGCCGTTCAGGGCTTGAACACTGAAGCTTTCTTT. It is translated as CAVQGLNTEAFF.

The rearrangement joins TRBV2 to TRBJ1-4; D is perhaps TRBD1 (5 bases). CDR3 size: 16 residues. The germline V gene encodes CDR1 SNHLY and CDR2 FYNNEI. V lost 4 bases to trimming and J lost 0 bases, with 12 bases between them. The CDR3 protein is CASSGGVLTTNEKLFF. The CDR3 region has the DNA TGTGCCAGCAGTGGGGGGGTACTTACAACTAATGAAAAACTGTTTTTT.

The chain is built from TRBV18 and TRBJ1-5, with TRBD1 as a possible D gene (6 bases). The CDR3 contains 15 residues. Germline V lookup: CDR1 KGHSH, CDR2 LQKENI. Trimming removed 3 bases at V and 4 bases at J, with 13 bases between. For the CDR3, the DNA is TGTGCCAGCTCACCGATGGGGGCAGCTAATCAGCCCCAGCATTTT. Its translation: CASSPMGAANQPQHF.

This rearrangement joins TRBV10-1 to TRBJ2-2, with 9 bases that match TRBD1. The CDR3 extends over 14 amino acids. Germline CDR1 is WNHNN and CDR2 is SYGVQD (reference sequence). The junction had 4 bases not matched to a gene; V was cut back by 8 bases and J by 3 bases. CDR3 coding DNA: TGCGCCAGCCGGCGGGACAGGGACACCGGGGAGCTGTTTTTT. It specifies CASRRDRDTGELFF.

The rearrangement links TRBV5-1 to TRBJ2-5; 8 nucleotides match TRBD2. The CDR3 totals 19 residues. V lost 8 bases, J lost 0 bases, and 21 bases stayed unmatched. In germline, CDR1 is SGHRS, CDR2 YFSETQ. CDR3 sequence (DNA): TGCGCCAGTAGTCCCCAGGTGGCGACTAGCGCCCAATACCAAGAGACCCAGTACTTC. The encoded protein is CASSPQVATSAQYQETQYF.

The chain combines TRBV2 with TRBJ1-5; perhaps TRBD1 as D (5 bases). The CDR3 loop spans 13 amino acids. Trimming stripped 6 bases from V and 3 bases from J, with 9 bases between. Germline CDR1 and CDR2: SNHLY and FYNNEI. CDR3 protein: CASSRDYNQPQHF. As DNA, the CDR3 is TGTGCCAGCAGCAGGGATTACAATCAGCCCCAGCATTTT.

The chain couples TRBV5-1 to TRBJ1-4, with a weak D call TRBD1 (5 bases). Germline-derived CDR1 and CDR2 are SGHRS and YFSETQ. The CDR3 totals 14 residues. V was shortened by 2 bases and J by 5 bases, with 10 bases between the two germline ends. The CDR3 coding sequence is TGCGCCAGCAGCTTTGGGACTGCGAATGAAAAACTGTTTTTT. Amino acid sequence: CASSFGTANEKLFF. Full variable domain (missing parts from reference TRBV5-1 and TRBJ1-4): KAGVTQTPRYLIKTRGQQVTLSCSPISGHRSVSWYQQTPGQGLQFLFEYFSETQRNKGNFPGRFSGRQFSNSRSEMNVSTLELGDSALYLCASSFGTANEKLFFGSGTQLSVL.

This chain connects TRBV6-5 to TRBJ1-5, with 7 bases lining up with TRBD1. The CDR3 contains 14 residues. J was trimmed by 0 bases and V by 11 bases; bases with no gene match: 7. Per germline, CDR1 MNHEY and CDR2 SVGAGI. CDR3 sequence reads: CAGGQAYSNQPQHF. The DNA of the CDR3 is TGTGCCGGTGGACAGGCCTATAGCAATCAGCCCCAGCATTTT.

The chain is built from TRBV2 and TRBJ1-2; D might be TRBD1 (5 bases). This CDR3 is 12 amino acids long. Germline assignment: CDR1 SNHLY and CDR2 FYNNEI. V was shortened by 5 bases and J by 4 bases, with 8 bases between the two germline ends. DNA of the CDR3: TGTGCCAGCAGTACCCAGGGCTATGGCTACACCTTC. Its translation: CASSTQGYGYTF.

The rearrangement uses TRBV5-6 and TRBJ1-2, with D tentatively TRBD1 (5 bases). This CDR3 is 14 amino acids long. V gave up 0 bases and J gave up 4 bases, with 10 bases separating them. From germline, CDR1 is SGHDT and CDR2 YYEEEE. In DNA, the CDR3 is TGTGCCAGCAGCTTGGTAGGGGCGGTCTATGGCTACACCTTC. Translated: CASSLVGAVYGYTF.

CDR3 loop: CASSSGSFRAEGDTQYF. The CDR3 DNA follows: TGTGCCAGCAGCTCCGGCAGCTTCAGGGCGGAGGGAGATACGCAGTATTTT. The chain is built from TRBV11-3 and TRBJ2-3, with D maybe TRBD2 (6 bases). With 4 bases removed from V and 5 bases from J, the gap between germline ends came to 22 bases. The CDR3 consists of 17 residues. Germline-derived CDR1 and CDR2 are SGHNT and YENEEA.

The V call is TRBV27, the J call TRBJ2-7; 7 nucleotides match TRBD1. The V segment lost 5 bases and the J segment 4 bases; nucleotides outside the gene matches: 8. The V gene's germline CDR1 is MNHEY and CDR2 SMNVEV (reference sequence). CDR3 size: 14 residues. The CDR3 reads CASSPDRSKYEQYF. CDR3 nucleotide sequence: TGTGCCAGCAGTCCGGACAGGTCTAAATACGAGCAGTACTTC.

This clone has a handful of counts. This chain connects TRBV25-1 to TRBJ1-2; no definite D call. V dropped 6 bases and J dropped 3 bases, with 11 bases sitting between them. This CDR3 region has 13 residues. The germline V gene has CDR1 MGHDK and CDR2 SYGVNS. CDR3 in DNA: TGTGCCAGCAGGTCCGGGGTCGACTATGGCTACACCTTC. Amino acids: CASRSGVDYGYTF.

This clone was picked up a small number of times. The chain uses TRBV2 and TRBJ2-3, with TRBD2 matching 7 bases. Losses at the gene ends were 7 bases for V and 0 bases for J; bases not matched to a gene: 7. The CDR3 consists of 15 residues. Germline assignment: CDR1 SNHLY and CDR2 FYNNEI. The chain's CDR3 is CASTASSGSTDTQYF. The CDR3 region has the DNA TGTGCCAGCACCGCATCTAGCGGTAGCACAGATACGCAGTATTTT.

This sequence joins TRBV6-5 and TRBJ1-4, with 7 bases aligning to TRBD1. The V gene end was trimmed by 6 bases and the J gene end by 8 bases; junction bases not matched to a gene: 9. Per germline, CDR1 MNHEY and CDR2 SVGAGI. This CDR3 is 14 amino acids long. CDR3 in DNA: TGTGCCAGCAGACCCCAGGGGGTGGGGGAAAAACTGTTTTTT. Its translation: CASRPQGVGEKLFF.

This clone was counted a single time. The chain recombines TRBV18 with TRBJ1-1; TRBD1 agrees at 8 bases. Germline-derived CDR1 and CDR2 are KGHSH and LQKENI. The CDR3 is made up of 13 amino acids. V trimming: 6 bases; J trimming: 9 bases; junction bases outside the gene matches: 9. CDR3 residues: CASSPSGGFQAFF. CDR3 nucleotides: TGTGCCAGCTCGCCATCAGGGGGCTTTCAAGCTTTCTTT.

V gene TRBV2 combines with J gene TRBJ2-1, with 9 bases lining up with TRBD1. After removal of 8 bases from V and 4 bases from J, the junction contained 9 bases not matched to a gene. Looked up from germline, CDR1 is SNHLY and CDR2 is FYNNEI. The CDR3 loop spans 15 amino acids. CDR3 sequence (DNA): TGTGCCAGCCATGACCGCGGGACAGGGTACAATGAGCAGTTCTTC. This translates into CASHDRGTGYNEQFF.